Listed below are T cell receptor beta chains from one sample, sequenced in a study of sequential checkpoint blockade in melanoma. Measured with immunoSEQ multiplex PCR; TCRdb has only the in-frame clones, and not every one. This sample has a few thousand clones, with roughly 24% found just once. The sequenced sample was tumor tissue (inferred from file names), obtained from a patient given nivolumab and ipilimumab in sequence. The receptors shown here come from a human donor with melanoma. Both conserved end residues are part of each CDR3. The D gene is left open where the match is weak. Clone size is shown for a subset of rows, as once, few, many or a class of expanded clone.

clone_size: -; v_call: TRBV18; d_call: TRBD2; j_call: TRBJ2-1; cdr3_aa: CASSPPAGGQGNEQFF; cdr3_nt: TGTGCCAGCTCACCACCGGCGGGGGGTCAAGGGAATGAGCAGTTCTTC
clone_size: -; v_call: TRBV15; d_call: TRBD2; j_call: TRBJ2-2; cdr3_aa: CATSRDVPRGVNTGELFF; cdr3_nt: TGTGCCACCAGCAGAGATGTTCCGCGGGGGGTTAACACCGGGGAGCTGTTTTTT
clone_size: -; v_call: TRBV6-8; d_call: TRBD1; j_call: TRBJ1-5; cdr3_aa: CASSMGQVGPQHF; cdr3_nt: TGTGCCAGCAGCATGGGACAGGTTGGGCCCCAGCATTTT
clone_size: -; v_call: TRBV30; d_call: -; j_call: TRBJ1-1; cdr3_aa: CAWGRGMNTEAFF; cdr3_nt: TGTGCCTGGGGACGGGGCATGAACACTGAAGCTTTCTTT
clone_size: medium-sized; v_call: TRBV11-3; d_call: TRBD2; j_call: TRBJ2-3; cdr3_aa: CASSSTSGDRTQYF; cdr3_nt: TGTGCCAGCAGCTCCACTAGCGGGGACCGCACGCAGTATTTT
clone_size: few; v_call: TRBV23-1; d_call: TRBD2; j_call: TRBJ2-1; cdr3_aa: CASSQGLAGDSYNEQFF; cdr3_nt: TGCGCCAGCAGCCAGGGTTTAGCGGGGGACTCCTACAATGAGCAGTTCTTC
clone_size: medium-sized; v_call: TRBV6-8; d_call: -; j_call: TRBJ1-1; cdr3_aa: CASSQTLNTEAFF; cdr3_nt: TGTGCCAGCAGCCAGACTCTGAACACTGAAGCTTTCTTT
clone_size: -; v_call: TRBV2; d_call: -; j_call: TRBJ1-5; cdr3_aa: CASTGPSDNQPQHF; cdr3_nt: TGTGCCAGCACGGGACCGTCTGACAATCAGCCCCAGCATTTT
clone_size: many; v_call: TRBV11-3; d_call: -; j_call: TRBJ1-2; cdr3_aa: CASSLGAASSYGYTF; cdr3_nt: TGTGCCAGCAGCTTGGGGGCAGCAAGCAGCTATGGCTACACCTTC
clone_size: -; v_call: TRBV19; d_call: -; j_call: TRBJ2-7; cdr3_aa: CASSIGTAPYEQYF; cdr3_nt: TGTGCCAGTAGTATCGGGACGGCGCCCTACGAGCAGTACTTC
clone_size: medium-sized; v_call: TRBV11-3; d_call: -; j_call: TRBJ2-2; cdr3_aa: CASSFGTSHRTGELFF; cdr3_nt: TGTGCCAGCAGCTTCGGGACATCACACCGAACCGGGGAGCTGTTTTTT